The 7 T cell receptor beta chains in this list originate from one sample, sequenced in a study of neurological immune-mediated disorders (dated by TCRdb to between 2017 and 2020). Receptors were amplified or captured by 5' RACE. Sequencing took place on an Illumina HiSeq 2500. TCRdb applied fastp at Q25 and MiXCR to the public reads, then kept only in-frame beta chains. A single entry per CDR3 protein holds the most common genes and DNA from its merged rows. In this sample the table shows tens of thousands of distinct CDR3 sequences, around 14% of which occur a single time. Clones ranked in the top ten supply roughly 15% of the sample. The sequenced sample consisted of PBMCs. These receptors were collected from a female donor with HTLV-1-associated myelopathy (HAM/TSP).

This clonotype came up many times. The V gene is TRBV7-2, the J gene TRBJ2-5; no firm D call. The CDR3 spans 13 residues. V lost 5 bases and J lost 4, with 11 bases in between. Germline lookup yields CDR1 SGHTA and CDR2 FQGNSA. CDR3 DNA sequence: TGTGCCAGCAGCACACCCCCCTTAGAGACCCAGTACTTC. It encodes CASSTPPLETQYF.

This clonotype occurred many times. V gene TRBV4-1 combines with J gene TRBJ2-7, with 10 bases that match TRBD1. J lost 5 bases, V lost 1 base, and 8 bases had no gene match. This CDR3 contains 16 residues. Germline values: CDR1 MGHRA, CDR2 YSYEKL. CDR3 nucleotides: TGCGCCAGCAGCCAAGCCCCCGGGACAGGGGTCCACGAGCAGTACTTC. Encoded protein: CASSQAPGTGVHEQYF.

This clonotype has ten or more counts. The rearrangement links TRBV19 to TRBJ1-2; tentatively, D is TRBD1 (5 bases). The CDR3 is 14 amino acids. The germline gives CDR1 LNHDA, CDR2 SQIVND (reference sequence). V lost 3 bases and J 0 bases, leaving 8 bases between the germline ends. The CDR3 DNA reads TGTGCCAGTAGTATTCAGGGACCTAACTATGGCTACACCTTC. This codes for CASSIQGPNYGYTF.

This clonotype was seen a single time. This chain uses TRBV11-2 with TRBJ2-1; the D gene could be TRBD1 or TRBD2 (5 bases each). The ends were cut back, 1 base at V and 6 bases at J, with 7 bases in the middle. Germline V CDR1 and CDR2: SGHAT, FQNNGV. This CDR3 has 13 amino acids. CDR3 sequence reads: CASSLGGVNEQFF. In DNA form, the CDR3 reads TGTGCCAGCAGCTTAGGAGGGGTCAATGAGCAGTTCTTC. Complete variable domain (other parts from reference TRBV11-2 and TRBJ2-1): EAGVAQSPRYKIIEKRQSVAFWCNPISGHATLYWYQQILGQGPKLLIQFQNNGVVDDSQLPKDRFSAERLKGVDSTLKIQPAKLEDSAVYLCASSLGGVNEQFFGPGTRLTVL.

This clonotype has at least ten counts. The CDR3 loop reads CSASEAGEETQYF. The CDR3 DNA follows: TGCAGTGCTAGTGAAGCGGGAGAGGAGACCCAGTACTTC. The chain recombines TRBV20-1 with TRBJ2-5, with 8 bases identical to TRBD2. V lost 3 bases to trimming and J lost 5 bases; unmatched junction nucleotides: 5. The CDR3 sequence is 13 residues long. CDR1 is DFQATT and CDR2 is SNEGSKA in the germline V gene (reference sequence).

This clonotype has a count of ten or more. This sequence joins TRBV27 and TRBJ2-2, with 8 positions matching TRBD2. CDR3 length: 16 amino acids. The germline CDR1 and CDR2 sequences are MNHEY and SMNVEV (reference sequence). With 3 bases clipped from V and 4 bases from J, the junction kept 7 bases outside the gene matches. The CDR3 DNA follows: TGTGCCAGCAGTTTCGGGGGGGCGCGAGGCACCGGGGAGCTGTTTTTT. Its translation: CASSFGGARGTGELFF.

This clonotype showed up many times. The chain couples TRBV18 to TRBJ2-5, with 7 bases matching TRBD2. Germline lookup yields CDR1 KGHSH and CDR2 LQKENI. The ends lost 3 bases at V and 3 bases at J; junction bases unmatched: 4. The CDR3 contains 14 residues. CDR3 coding DNA: TGTGCCAGCTCACCCCTAAGCGGGGAAGAGACCCAGTACTTC. This sequence encodes CASSPLSGEETQYF.